The 11 T cell receptor beta chains below all came from one sample that was sequenced in a study of T cell repertoires in cytomegalovirus infection. One entry per CDR3 protein, called by TCRdb with MiXCR from the reads. This sample has 200,000 to 300,000 distinct CDR3 sequences, with approximately 8.3% found just once. The sample comprised PBMCs. These receptors all stem from a human donor in good health (CMV status not recorded). Some clones in this sample may be carry-over from other donors' samples.

This clonotype was picked up a small number of times. J is TRBJ2-5 and V is TRBV19; perhaps D is TRBD1 or TRBD2 (5 bases each). This CDR3 region has 13 residues. Trimming shortened V by 3 bases and J by 2 bases, and 7 bases separated the two germline ends. Per germline, CDR1 LNHDA and CDR2 SQIVND (reference sequence). The CDR3 DNA reads TGTGCCAGTAGTATCTGGGGGCAAGAGACCCAGTACTTC. Protein sequence: CASSIWGQETQYF.

The sample holds many counts of this clonotype. The chain combines TRBV5-5 with TRBJ2-3, with 10 positions matching TRBD2. There are 17 residues in the CDR3. Germline values: CDR1 SGHKS, CDR2 YYEKEE (reference sequence). J gave up 4 bases and V 4 bases, and 12 bases lay outside the gene matches. This CDR3 is CASSPEVAGGRADTQYF. The CDR3 DNA reads as TGTGCCAGCAGCCCGGAGGTAGCGGGAGGAAGGGCAGATACGCAGTATTTT.

The V gene is TRBV4-1, the J gene TRBJ2-3; 9 bases match TRBD2. V was pared by 0 bases and J by 5 bases, with 9 bases of the junction left unmatched. The CDR3 sequence is 17 residues long. Germline CDR1 and CDR2: MGHRA and YSYEKL. The CDR3 sequence is CASSQEAVGLALDTQYF. The DNA for the CDR3 is TGCGCCAGCAGCCAAGAAGCCGTGGGACTAGCTTTAGATACGCAGTATTTT.

This clonotype was recorded a few times. The rearrangement links TRBV7-3 to TRBJ1-1; a weak D match, TRBD1 (5 bases). Germline lookup yields CDR1 SGHTA and CDR2 FQGTGA. V was trimmed by 5 bases and J by 5 bases, leaving 18 bases between them. The CDR3 spans 15 residues. The CDR3 region has the DNA TGTGCCAGCAGCCCTTCCGGGGCTATCGGGACTGAAGCTTTCTTT. This encodes CASSPSGAIGTEAFF.

Many counts were recorded for this clonotype. A junction end diverges from the germline sequence, so it may reflect a read error. The chain uses TRBV4-1 and TRBJ1-5; possible D gene TRBD1, 6 bases. CDR1 is MGHRA and CDR2 is YSYEKL in the germline V gene. This CDR3 contains 14 residues. CDR3 sequence reads: CASSQGGEYQPQHF. The CDR3, as DNA: TGTGCCAGCAGCCAAGGGGGGGAATATCAGCCCCAGCATTTT.

This clonotype has at least ten counts. At one of its ends the junction is not consistent with the germline gene, which may arise from a read error. V and J are TRBV7-2 and TRBJ1-4; 9 bases line up with TRBD1. The CDR3 runs to 15 residues. CDR1 and CDR2 from the germline V gene are SGHTA and FQGNSA. The DNA of the CDR3 is TGTGCCAGCAGCTTAGACAGGGGGCATAATGGAAAACTGTTTTTT. Encoded protein: CASSLDRGHNGKLFF.

This clonotype came up many times. J is TRBJ2-7 and V is TRBV7-6; 9 nucleotides agree with TRBD1. V was pared by 4 bases and J by 6 bases, with 10 bases of the junction left unmatched. The length of the CDR3 is 15 residues. Germline assignment: CDR1 SGHVS and CDR2 FNYEAQ. The CDR3 here is CASSSLPGQGTEQYF. The CDR3 coding sequence is TGTGCCAGCAGCTCGTTACCGGGACAGGGTACCGAGCAGTACTTC.

This clonotype has only a few counts. A read error may produce the germline difference seen at one junction end. This chain uses TRBV28 with TRBJ1-1, with D uncertain. CDR3 length: 11 amino acids. The germline V gene has CDR1 MDHEN and CDR2 SYDVKM. This CDR3 is CASSSANSRSF. The DNA for the CDR3 is TGTGCCAGCAGTTCCGCGAACTCCCGAAGTTTT.

This clonotype was picked up a small number of times. The chain is built from TRBV29-1 and TRBJ2-7; 8 bases line up with TRBD2. The germline V gene has CDR1 SQVTM and CDR2 ANQGSEA. The CDR3 spans 16 residues. The V segment lost 4 bases and the J segment 5 bases; nucleotides outside the gene matches: 16. This CDR3 reads CSVAGLAGIPRDEQYF. CDR3 nucleotide sequence: TGCAGCGTTGCAGGTCTAGCGGGCATCCCGAGGGACGAGCAGTACTTC.

This clonotype occurred many times. The rearrangement links TRBV6-5 to TRBJ1-1; no clear D gene. The CDR3 extends over 13 amino acids. Trimming removed 6 bases at V and 0 bases at J, with 8 bases between. Germline-derived CDR1 and CDR2 are MNHEY and SVGAGI. The CDR3 DNA follows: TGTGCCAGCAGGATACGAGTGAACACTGAAGCTTTCTTT. Amino acid sequence: CASRIRVNTEAFF.

This clonotype showed up just a few times. The gene calls are TRBV6-2 or TRBV6-3 and TRBJ1-1; possible D gene TRBD1, 5 bases. CDR1 MNHEY and CDR2 SVGEGT come from the germline V gene. Trimming left V 7 bases short and J 5 bases short, with 14 bases between. The length of the CDR3 is 13 residues. This CDR3 is CASTNIAGTEAFF. For the CDR3, the DNA is TGTGCCAGCACAAACATCGCAGGGACTGAAGCTTTCTTT.